The sequence of this T cell receptor (beta chain) was determined in a study of T cell repertoires in cytomegalovirus infection. TCRdb fed the reads into MiXCR, producing one record per CDR3 protein. The sample has tens of thousands of distinct CDR3 sequences; 40% to 50% are singletons. Comments on this clonotype: Its antigen is currently unknown.

Trimming took 4 bases from V and 8 from J, leaving 8 bases between them. This CDR3 contains 11 residues. Germline CDR1 is GTSNPN and CDR2 is SVGIG (reference sequence). The sample was CD8+ T cells from cultured PBMCs, taken from culture after CMV antigen stimulation. The source is a human donor in good health (CMV status not recorded). Some clones in this sample may be carry-over from other donors' samples. This rearrangement joins TRBV30 to TRBJ2-2; no reliable D call. DNA of the CDR3: TGTGCCTGGATGTGGCGTGGGGAGCTGTTTTTT. This sequence encodes CAWMWRGELFF.